This T cell receptor beta chain was sequenced for a study of tumor-infiltrating lymphocytes in primary liver carcinoma. As concerns this clonotype: The germline gene is not matched at one end of the junction; a read error may be the cause.

Unsorted bulk tissue (roughly 19-31 mg) underwent RNA and DNA co-extraction. Making TCR beta cDNA involved around 540 ng total RNA and a constant-region primer. Slightly modified ARM-PCR served as the procedure for the TCR beta libraries. These libraries came from three rounds of nested multiplex PCR. It was with TRBV1-TRBV30 forward primers and a C-beta reverse primer that the first two PCR rounds were run, at roughly 10 cycles each. In TCRdb, the multiplex PCR reads were re-called with MiXCR into one record per CDR3 protein. The sample carries around 19,000 distinct CDR3 sequences, 60% to 85% recorded once. CDR3 size: 16 residues. Germline CDR1 and CDR2: SGHAT and FQNNGV.

This sequence joins TRBV11-2 and TRBJ2-3, with D maybe TRBD2 (5 bases). This sequence originates from a woman between 25 and 40 years old with primary liver carcinoma and hepatitis B virus infection. The sample taken for sequencing was liver tumor tissue from sampling region 4. Subset described: tumor region T4, right-lateral pole. The CDR3 loop reads CANSPRETSSTDTQYF. CDR3 bases: TGCGCCAATAGCCCGAGGGAGACGTCGAGCACAGATACGCAGTATTTT.